This record covers a single TCR beta chain. CDR3 size: 13 residues. V shed 5 bases and J 4 bases; nucleotides not matched to a gene: 4. Per germline, CDR1 MNHEY and CDR2 SMNVEV (reference sequence). The table came from immunoSEQ multiplex PCR; TCRdb's copy has only in-frame clones and leaves some out. The table shows about 59,000 clones, with more than 85% occurring only once. The data stem from a study of control samples from healthy donors and cancer patients. Sequenced sample: PBMCs. The gene calls are TRBV27 and TRBJ1-1, with 7 bases that match TRBD1. The receptor was derived from a man aged 35 to 55 with colorectal cancer. This CDR3 reads CASSRSGGTEAFF. The DNA of the CDR3 is TGTGCCAGCAGTAGATCAGGGGGCACTGAAGCTTTCTTT.